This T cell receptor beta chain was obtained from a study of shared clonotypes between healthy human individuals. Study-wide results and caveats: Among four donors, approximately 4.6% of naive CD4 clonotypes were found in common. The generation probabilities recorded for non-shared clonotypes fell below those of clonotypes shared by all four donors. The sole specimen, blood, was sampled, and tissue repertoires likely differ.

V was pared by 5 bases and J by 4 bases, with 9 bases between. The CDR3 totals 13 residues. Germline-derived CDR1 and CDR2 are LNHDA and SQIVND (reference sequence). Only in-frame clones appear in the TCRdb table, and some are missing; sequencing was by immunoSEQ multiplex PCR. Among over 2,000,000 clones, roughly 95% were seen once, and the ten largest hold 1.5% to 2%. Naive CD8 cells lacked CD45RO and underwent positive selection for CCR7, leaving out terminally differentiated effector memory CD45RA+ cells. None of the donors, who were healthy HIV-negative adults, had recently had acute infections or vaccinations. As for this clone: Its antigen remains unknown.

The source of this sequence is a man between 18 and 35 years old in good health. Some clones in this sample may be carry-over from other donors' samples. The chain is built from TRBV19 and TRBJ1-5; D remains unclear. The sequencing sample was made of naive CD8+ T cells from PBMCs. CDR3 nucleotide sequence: TGTGCCAGTAGTTTTTGGGAAAATCAGCCCCAGCATTTT. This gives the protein CASSFWENQPQHF.